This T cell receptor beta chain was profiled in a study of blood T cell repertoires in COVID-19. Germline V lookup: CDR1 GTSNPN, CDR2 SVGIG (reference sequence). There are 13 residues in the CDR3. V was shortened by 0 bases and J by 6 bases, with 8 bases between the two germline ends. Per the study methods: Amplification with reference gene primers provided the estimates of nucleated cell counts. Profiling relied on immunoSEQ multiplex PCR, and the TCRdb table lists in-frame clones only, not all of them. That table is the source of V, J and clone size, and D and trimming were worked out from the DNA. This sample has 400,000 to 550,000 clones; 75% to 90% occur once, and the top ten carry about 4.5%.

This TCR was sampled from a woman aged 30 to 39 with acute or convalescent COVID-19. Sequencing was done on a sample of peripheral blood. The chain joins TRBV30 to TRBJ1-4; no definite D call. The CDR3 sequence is CAWSVSRDEKLFF. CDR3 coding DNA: TGTGCCTGGAGTGTAAGCCGGGATGAAAAACTGTTTTTT.